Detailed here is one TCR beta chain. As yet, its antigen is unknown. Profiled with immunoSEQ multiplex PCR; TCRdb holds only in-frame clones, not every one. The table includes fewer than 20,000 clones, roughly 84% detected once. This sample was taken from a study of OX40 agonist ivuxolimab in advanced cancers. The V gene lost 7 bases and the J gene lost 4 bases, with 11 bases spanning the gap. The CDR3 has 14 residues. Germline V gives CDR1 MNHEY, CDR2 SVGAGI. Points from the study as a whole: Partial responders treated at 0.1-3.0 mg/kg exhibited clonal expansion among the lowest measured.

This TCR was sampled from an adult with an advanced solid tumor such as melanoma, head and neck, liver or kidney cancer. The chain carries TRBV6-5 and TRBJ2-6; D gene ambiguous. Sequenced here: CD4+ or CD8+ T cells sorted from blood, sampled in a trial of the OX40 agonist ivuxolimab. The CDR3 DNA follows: TGTGCCAGCAACCCCTTTAAGGGGGCCAACGTCCTGACTTTC. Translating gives CASNPFKGANVLTF.